A selection of T cell receptor beta chains follows, all from one sample in a study of T cell responses to AZD1222 COVID-19 vaccine. The assay was immunoSEQ multiplex PCR, and TCRdb's table has in-frame clones only and misses some. Of 150,000 to 200,000 clones in the sample, about nine tenths were seen once. Here the sequenced sample was peripheral blood, taken 28 days after the second dose of the MenACWY control vaccine. The receptor set was obtained from an adult who received the MenACWY meningococcal vaccine as a control. Each CDR3 is given with its conserved first and last residue. The D gene is left open where the match is weak. The size of a clone is reported for some rows only, either as once, few or many, or as a class for expanded clones.

>TRBD2|NA|TRBJ2-7|TRBV9
CASSPSRGVGEQYF
TGTGCCAGCAGCCCATCACGGGGGGTAGGCGAGCAGTACTTC
>TRBD1|NA|TRBJ1-1|TRBV6-2/TRBV6-3
CASSYLRDRGLNTEAFF
TGTGCCAGCAGTTACCTCCGGGACAGGGGACTGAACACTGAAGCTTTCTTT
>TRBD2|NA|TRBJ2-3|TRBV10-1
CASSELAGETDTQYF
TGCGCCAGCAGTGAGCTAGCGGGAGAAACCGATACGCAGTATTTT
>NA|NA|TRBJ1-2|TRBV6-2/TRBV6-3
CASSSIIQEGDGYTF
TGTGCCAGCAGTTCTATAATACAGGAAGGGGATGGCTACACCTTC
>NA|NA|TRBJ1-2|TRBV27
CASSDTVEGSYGYTF
TGTGCCAGCAGTGATACAGTTGAAGGCTCCTATGGCTACACCTTC
>NA|NA|TRBJ2-7|TRBV7-2
CASSPIDTYEQYF
TGTGCCAGCAGCCCCATTGATACCTACGAGCAGTACTTC
>NA|NA|TRBJ1-5|TRBV30
CAWSVTPYSNQPQHF
TGTGCCTGGAGTGTAACGCCTTATAGCAATCAGCCCCAGCATTTT
>TRBD1|few|TRBJ1-2|TRBV18
CASSSATGGYGYTF
TGTGCCAGCTCATCAGCGACAGGGGGCTATGGCTACACCTTC
>NA|NA|TRBJ2-7|TRBV2
CASTGPLIYEQYF
TGTGCCAGTACGGGACCGCTAATCTACGAGCAGTACTTC
>NA|NA|TRBJ2-5|TRBV20-1
CSASPGGEKTQYF
TGCAGTGCTAGTCCCGGGGGCGAGAAGACCCAGTACTTC
>NA|NA|TRBJ1-4|TRBV6-1
CASSEGPINEKLFF
TGTGCCAGCAGTGAAGGACCGATAAATGAAAAACTGTTTTTT
>NA|NA|TRBJ2-7|TRBV11-2
CASSLEVGVGVGYF
TGTGCCAGCAGCTTAGAGGTGGGAGTCGGGGTCGGATACTTC
>NA|NA|TRBJ2-1|TRBV6-5
CASSYAPSTVGNEQFF
TGTGCCAGCAGTTACGCGCCCTCCACGGTGGGCAATGAGCAGTTCTTC
>NA|NA|TRBJ1-5|TRBV3-1/TRBV3-2
CASSQEPPGNQPQHF
TGTGCCAGCAGCCAGGAGCCCCCGGGAAATCAGCCCCAGCATTTT
>NA|NA|TRBJ1-1|TRBV11-2
CASSSREQSQQAFF
TGTGCCAGCAGCTCCAGGGAGCAGTCCCAACAAGCTTTCTTT
>TRBD1|few|TRBJ1-1|TRBV14
CASSQIRDRLRDTEAFF
TGTGCCAGCAGCCAGATCCGGGACAGGCTCCGGGACACTGAAGCTTTCTTT
>NA|NA|TRBJ1-1|TRBV11-2
CASSLDRVPGSNTEAFF
TGTGCCAGCAGCTTAGATCGGGTCCCAGGGTCGAACACTGAAGCTTTCTTT
>NA|NA|TRBJ1-5|TRBV5-1
CASSRAGNQPQHF
TGCGCCAGCAGCAGGGCTGGCAATCAGCCCCAGCATTTT
>TRBD1|NA|TRBJ2-5|TRBV11-3
CASSLHRGEDETQYF
TGTGCCAGCAGCCTTCACAGGGGGGAAGACGAGACCCAGTACTTC
>NA|NA|TRBJ1-3|TRBV18
CASSPGGPTGNTIYF
TGTGCCAGCTCACCAGGAGGACCAACTGGAAACACCATATATTTT
>NA|NA|TRBJ1-1|TRBV30
CAWTSGAFGEAFF
TGTGCCTGGACGTCAGGGGCTTTCGGGGAAGCTTTCTTT
>NA|NA|TRBJ2-7|TRBV30
CAWSTDTSYEQYF
TGTGCCTGGAGTACGGACACCTCCTACGAGCAGTACTTC
>TRBD1|NA|TRBJ2-7|TRBV6-2/TRBV6-3
CASSRAGTGGLDEQYF
TGTGCCAGCAGCCGAGCCGGGACAGGGGGGCTCGACGAGCAGTACTTC
>TRBD2|NA|TRBJ2-3|TRBV29-1
CSVALGLAPTDTQYF
TGCAGCGTTGCGCTGGGACTAGCCCCAACAGATACGCAGTATTTT
>NA|NA|TRBJ2-6|TRBV10-3
CAIRGTGANVLTF
TGTGCCATCAGAGGGACTGGGGCCAACGTCCTGACTTTC
>TRBD2|NA|TRBJ2-7|TRBV3-1/TRBV3-2
CASSHTGLAVYEQYF
TGTGCCAGCAGCCACACGGGACTAGCGGTATACGAGCAGTACTTC
>NA|NA|TRBJ1-5|TRBV3-1/TRBV3-2
CASSQVEGGQPQHF
TGTGCCAGCAGCCAAGTTGAGGGGGGCCAGCCCCAGCATTTT
>NA|few|TRBJ1-5|TRBV28
CASTSPGFSYQPQHF
TGTGCCAGCACATCCCCCGGTTTCTCCTATCAGCCCCAGCATTTT
>TRBD1|NA|TRBJ2-5|TRBV19
CASTTGGQETQYF
TGTGCCAGTACAACAGGGGGCCAAGAGACCCAGTACTTC
>NA|NA|TRBJ2-7|TRBV7-9
CASRASGDMLSYEQYF
TGTGCCAGCAGAGCATCCGGGGACATGCTATCCTACGAGCAGTACTTC
>TRBD2|NA|TRBJ2-7|TRBV29-1
CSVSGRYYEQYF
TGCAGCGTTAGCGGGAGGTATTACGAGCAGTACTTC
>NA|NA|TRBJ1-5|TRBV7-3
CASSLIRDRQPQHF
TGTGCCAGCAGTTTGATCCGGGACCGACAGCCCCAGCATTTT
>NA|NA|TRBJ1-1|TRBV28
CASSFSTALTEAFF
TGTGCCAGCAGTTTTAGCACGGCCTTGACTGAAGCTTTCTTT
>NA|NA|TRBJ2-7|TRBV28
CASSGQGYEQYF
TGTGCCAGCAGTGGGCAGGGCTACGAGCAGTACTTC
>NA|NA|TRBJ1-5|TRBV28
CASSLGVGNQPQHF
TGTGCCAGCAGTTTAGGGGTCGGCAATCAGCCCCAGCATTTT
>NA|once|TRBJ1-6|TRBV6-6
CASSTREGNSSPLHF
TGTGCCAGCAGTACCCGGGAGGGCAACTCATCACCCCTCCACTTT
>NA|NA|TRBJ2-7|TRBV27
CASSLGTIRTEQYF
TGTGCCAGCAGTTTGGGGACGATCCGGACCGAGCAGTACTTC
>NA|NA|TRBJ2-1|TRBV28
CASSSGDWYNEQFF
TGTGCCAGCAGTTCCGGGGACTGGTACAATGAGCAGTTCTTC
>NA|few|TRBJ2-2|TRBV2
CASTGAANTGELFF
TGTGCCAGCACCGGCGCCGCGAACACCGGGGAGCTGTTTTTT
>TRBD2|NA|TRBJ2-5|TRBV29-1
CSGFGREAGETQYF
TGCAGCGGCTTCGGCCGGGAGGCGGGGGAGACCCAGTACTTC
>NA|NA|TRBJ2-1|TRBV30
CAWSWTPGNEQFF
TGTGCCTGGAGTTGGACCCCTGGCAATGAGCAGTTCTTC
>NA|once|TRBJ1-1|TRBV10-1
CASSEVRFGRITEAFF
TGCGCCAGCAGTGAAGTCCGTTTTGGCCGGATTACTGAAGCTTTCTTT
>TRBD2|NA|TRBJ2-5|TRBV18
CASSTRLAGEAETQYF
TGTGCCAGCTCAACAAGACTAGCGGGAGAGGCAGAGACCCAGTACTTC